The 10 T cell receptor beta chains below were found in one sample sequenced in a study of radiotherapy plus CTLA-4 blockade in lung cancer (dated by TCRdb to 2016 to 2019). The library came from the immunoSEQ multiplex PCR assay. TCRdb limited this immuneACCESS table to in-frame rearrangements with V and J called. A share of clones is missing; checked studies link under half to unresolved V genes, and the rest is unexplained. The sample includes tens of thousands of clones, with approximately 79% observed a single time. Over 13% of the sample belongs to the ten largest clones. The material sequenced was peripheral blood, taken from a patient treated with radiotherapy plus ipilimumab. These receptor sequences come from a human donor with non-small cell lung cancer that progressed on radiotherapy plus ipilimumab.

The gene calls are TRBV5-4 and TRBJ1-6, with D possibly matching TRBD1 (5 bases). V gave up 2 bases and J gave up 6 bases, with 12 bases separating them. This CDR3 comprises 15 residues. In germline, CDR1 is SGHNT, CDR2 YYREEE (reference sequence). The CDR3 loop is CASSLGGVGNSPLHF. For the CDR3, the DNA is TGTGCCAGCAGCTTAGGAGGGGTTGGTAATTCACCCCTCCACTTT. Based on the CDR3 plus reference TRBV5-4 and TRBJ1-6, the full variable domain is ETGVTQSPTHLIKTRGQQVTLRCSSQSGHNTVSWYQQALGQGPQFIFQYYREEENGRGNFPPRFSGLQFPNYSSELNVNALELDDSALYLCASSLGGVGNSPLHFGNGTRLTVT.

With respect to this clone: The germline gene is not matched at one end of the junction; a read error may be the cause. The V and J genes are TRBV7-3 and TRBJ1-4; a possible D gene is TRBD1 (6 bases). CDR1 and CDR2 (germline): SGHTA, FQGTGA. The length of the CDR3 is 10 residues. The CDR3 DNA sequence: TGTGCCAGCAGCCCTCCTGAGGGGGTTTTT. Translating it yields CASSPPEGVF.

The chain's CDR3 is CASSIVPQETQYF. The CDR3 nucleotides are TGTGCCAGTAGTATAGTTCCCCAAGAGACCCAGTACTTC. This chain connects TRBV19 to TRBJ2-5, with D hard to call. The length of the CDR3 is 13 residues. V was clipped by 1 base and J by 1 base, with 4 bases between them. Germline CDR1 reads LNHDA; CDR2 reads SQIVND (reference sequence).

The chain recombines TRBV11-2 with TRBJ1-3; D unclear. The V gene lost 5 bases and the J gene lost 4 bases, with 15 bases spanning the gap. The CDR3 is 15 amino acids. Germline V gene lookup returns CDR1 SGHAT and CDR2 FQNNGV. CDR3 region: CASSRSIGGGNTIYF. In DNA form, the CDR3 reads TGTGCCAGCAGCCGTTCGATTGGCGGAGGAAACACCATATATTTT. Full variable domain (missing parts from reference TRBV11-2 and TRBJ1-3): EAGVAQSPRYKIIEKRQSVAFWCNPISGHATLYWYQQILGQGPKLLIQFQNNGVVDDSQLPKDRFSAERLKGVDSTLKIQPAKLEDSAVYLCASSRSIGGGNTIYFGEGSWLTVV.

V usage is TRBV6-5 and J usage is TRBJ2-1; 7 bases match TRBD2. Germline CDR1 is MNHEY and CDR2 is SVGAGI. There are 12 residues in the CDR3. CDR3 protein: CGSGGSYNEQFF. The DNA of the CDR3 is TGTGGGTCGGGGGGCTCCTACAATGAGCAGTTCTTC.

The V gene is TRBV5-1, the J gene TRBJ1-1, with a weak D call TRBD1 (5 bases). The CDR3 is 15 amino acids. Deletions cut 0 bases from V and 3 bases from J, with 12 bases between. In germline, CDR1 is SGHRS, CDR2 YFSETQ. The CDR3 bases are TGCGCCAGCAGCTTGGCCGGGGGTTGGGACACTGAAGCTTTCTTT. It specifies CASSLAGGWDTEAFF.

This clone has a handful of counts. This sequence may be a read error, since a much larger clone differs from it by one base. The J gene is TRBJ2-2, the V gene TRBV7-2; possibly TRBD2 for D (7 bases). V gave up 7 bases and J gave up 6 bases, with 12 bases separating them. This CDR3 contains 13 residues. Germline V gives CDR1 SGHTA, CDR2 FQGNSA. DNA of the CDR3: TGTGCCAGCACCGAGGGGGGGGCCGGGGAGCTGTTTTTT. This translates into CASTEGGAGELFF. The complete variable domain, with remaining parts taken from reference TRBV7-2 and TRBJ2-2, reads GAGVSQSPSNKVTEKGKDVELRCDPISGHTALYWYRQSLGQGLEFLIYFQGNSAPDKSGLPSDRFSAERTGGSVSTLTIQRTQQEDSAVYLCASTEGGAGELFFGEGSRLTVL.

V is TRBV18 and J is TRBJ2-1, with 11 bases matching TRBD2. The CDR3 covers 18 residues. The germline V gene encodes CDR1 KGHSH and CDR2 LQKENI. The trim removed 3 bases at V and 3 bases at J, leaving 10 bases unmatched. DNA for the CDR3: TGTGCCAGCTCACCGGTCGGTAGCGGGGGGGGCCTCTACAATGAGCAGTTCTTC. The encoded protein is CASSPVGSGGGLYNEQFF.

CDR3 sequence reads: CSVSDSGTHEQYF. The CDR3 DNA follows: TGCAGCGTTTCTGACTCCGGGACTCACGAGCAGTACTTC. The J gene is TRBJ2-7, the V gene TRBV29-1, with TRBD2 as a possible D gene (6 bases). The CDR3 covers 13 residues. Per germline, CDR1 SQVTM and CDR2 ANQGSEA. Trimming cost V 5 bases and J 5 bases, with 16 bases left between them.

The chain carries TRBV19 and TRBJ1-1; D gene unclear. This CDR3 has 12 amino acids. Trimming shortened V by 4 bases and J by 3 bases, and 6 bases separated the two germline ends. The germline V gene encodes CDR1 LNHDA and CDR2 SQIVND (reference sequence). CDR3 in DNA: TGTGCCAGTAGTAAGTGGGACACTGAAGCTTTCTTT. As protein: CASSKWDTEAFF.